Below are 26 T cell receptor beta chains sequenced from a single sample in a study of metastatic and nonmetastatic thyroid tumors (TCRdb year 2020). Library creation used PCR. The run used an Illumina HiSeq 4000. TCRdb trimmed the raw reads at Q25, called clones with MiXCR and kept productive beta chains. Here the sample has approximately 8,500 clones; roughly a quarter occur a single time. The ten largest clones add up to about 16% of the sample. None of the patients had been given any treatment before thyroid surgery. What was sequenced was tumor tissue. These receptors were obtained from a female donor with papillary thyroid cancer or a benign thyroid nodule (not recorded which). Some clones in this sample may be carry-over from other donors' samples.

There are many counts of this clone. This chain links TRBV7-9 with TRBJ2-7, with D perhaps matching TRBD1 (6 bases). CDR3 size: 13 residues. CDR1 SEHNR and CDR2 FQNEAQ come from the germline V gene (reference sequence). Deletions cut 5 bases from V and 3 bases from J, with 11 bases between. Here the CDR3 reads CASSTQTGYEQYF. The CDR3 DNA reads TGTGCCAGCAGCACTCAGACAGGCTACGAGCAGTACTTC. Full variable domain (outside the CDR3, taken from reference TRBV7-9 and TRBJ2-7): DTGVSQNPRHKITKRGQNVTFRCDPISEHNRLYWYRQTLGQGPEFLTYFQNEAQLEKSRLLSDRFSAERPKGSFSTLEIQRTEQGDSAMYLCASSTQTGYEQYFGPGTRLTVT.

This clone was observed at least ten times. The chain couples TRBV18 to TRBJ2-2; 8 bases align to TRBD2. CDR3 size: 15 residues. V lost 9 bases to trimming and J lost 4 bases; unmatched junction nucleotides: 10. Germline-derived CDR1 and CDR2 are KGHSH and LQKENI. CDR3 bases: TGTGCCAGTTTTAGCGGGAAAATAAGCACCGGGGAGCTGTTTTTT. Its translation: CASFSGKISTGELFF. Supplemented by reference TRBV18 and TRBJ2-2, the full variable domain reads NAGVMQNPRHLVRRRGQEARLRCSPMKGHSHVYWYRQLPEEGLKFMVYLQKENIIDESGMPKERFSAEFPKEGPSILRIQQVVRGDSAAYFCASFSGKISTGELFFGEGSRLTVL.

The sample holds many counts of this clone. The V call is TRBV20-1, the J call TRBJ2-5; the D is unclear. Trimming removed 3 bases from V and 5 bases from J, with 10 bases in between. Germline V gene lookup returns CDR1 DFQATT and CDR2 SNEGSKA (reference sequence). CDR3 length equals 12 residues. Written as DNA, the CDR3 is TGCAGTGCTAGCGGTGGTCCCGAGACCCAGTACTTC. This gives the protein CSASGGPETQYF.

This chain links TRBV11-1 with TRBJ2-6, with 12 bases matching TRBD1. Germline V gene data show CDR1 as SGHAT and CDR2 as FQDESV (reference sequence). J was trimmed by 2 bases and V by 1 base; bases with no gene match: 6. This CDR3 comprises 19 residues. This chain's CDR3 is CASSLEGGTGGAGANVLTF. CDR3 sequence (DNA): TGTGCCAGCAGCTTAGAGGGGGGGACAGGGGGCGCTGGGGCCAACGTCCTGACTTTC.

Concerning this clone: Lacking the conserved final phenylalanine or tryptophan, this CDR3 likely reflects a read error. This chain links TRBV20-1 with TRBJ2-7; 7 positions match TRBD1. The DNA end is a closer match to TRBJ2-1, so the J assignment may be wrong. The CDR3 has 13 residues. CDR1 is DFQATT and CDR2 is SNEGSKA in the germline V gene (reference sequence). This CDR3 reads CSADNRGSYEQFY. As DNA, the CDR3 is TGTAGTGCCGATAACAGGGGTTCCTACGAGCAGTTCTAC.

This clone is classed as medium-sized. V and J are TRBV11-3 and TRBJ2-7; 7 positions agree with TRBD2. V shed 6 bases and J 5 bases; nucleotides not matched to a gene: 10. CDR3 length equals 14 residues. Germline V gene sequence: CDR1 SGHNT, CDR2 YENEEA. CDR3 in amino acids: CASRPGGGTHEQYF. For the CDR3, the DNA is TGTGCCAGCAGGCCAGGCGGGGGAACCCACGAGCAGTACTTC. The full variable domain, with the rest looked up from reference TRBV11-3 and TRBJ2-7, is EAGVVQSPRYKIIEKKQPVAFWCNPISGHNTLYWYLQNLGQGPELLIRYENEEAVDDSQLPKDRFSAERLKGVDSTLKIQPAELGDSAVYLCASRPGGGTHEQYFGPGTRLTVT.

By sample share, this clone is medium-sized (0.01 to 0.1%). This chain connects TRBV12-3 or TRBV12-4 to TRBJ2-7; D may be TRBD1 (5 bases). The CDR3 contains 15 residues. Trimming removed 5 bases from V and 0 bases from J, with 14 bases in between. CDR3 loop: CASSEDRIASYEQYF. CDR3 sequence (DNA): TGTGCCAGCAGTGAAGACAGAATAGCCTCCTACGAGCAGTACTTC.

This clone is categorized as medium-sized. The genes are TRBV9 and TRBJ2-7; 8 bases map to TRBD2. The CDR3 totals 15 residues. J was trimmed by 2 bases and V by 4 bases; bases with no gene match: 8. Per germline, CDR1 SGDLS and CDR2 YYNGEE. CDR3 bases: TGTGCCAGCAGCCCAAGCGGGAGTCGAACCTACGAGCAGTACTTC. Amino acids: CASSPSGSRTYEQYF.

The genes are TRBV6-1 and TRBJ1-1; 8 bases line up with TRBD1. Germline trimming cut 3 bases from V and 8 bases from J; bases unmatched to any gene: 17. CDR1 is MNHNS, CDR2 SASEGT, per germline. The CDR3 covers 17 residues. CDR3 in amino acids: CASSDLLAGGARWEAFF. In DNA, the CDR3 is TGTGCCAGCAGTGATCTTCTGGCAGGGGGCGCAAGGTGGGAAGCTTTCTTT.

The rearrangement links TRBV4-3 to TRBJ2-7; the match to TRBD2 covers 9 bases. V trimming: 1 base; J trimming: 4 bases; junction bases outside the gene matches: 11. Looked up from germline, CDR1 is LGHNA and CDR2 is YSLEER. The CDR3 is made up of 17 amino acids. The CDR3 nucleotides are TGCGCCAGCAGCCAAGTAAGACGGGCTAGCGGGGCGTACGAGCAGTACTTC. Translated, it gives CASSQVRRASGAYEQYF.

The chain links TRBV6-1 to TRBJ2-5; D uncertain. The V end lost 2 bases, the J end lost 6 bases, and 16 bases lay between the germline ends. Germline V gene data show CDR1 as MNHNS and CDR2 as SASEGT. This CDR3 contains 15 residues. The CDR3 loop reads CASSEYSGQTKTQYF. CDR3 in DNA: TGTGCCAGCAGTGAATATTCGGGTCAAACGAAGACCCAGTACTTC.

The CDR3 coding sequence is TGCGCCAGCAGCTTGGCAGGGGTGGGGGAGCAGTACTTC. Protein sequence: CASSLAGVGEQYF. This chain joins TRBV5-1 and TRBJ2-7, with D perhaps TRBD1 (6 bases). Per the germline V gene, CDR1 is SGHRS and CDR2 is YFSETQ. This CDR3 region has 13 residues. The V end lost 0 bases, the J end lost 7 bases, and 11 bases lay between the germline ends. Variable domain in full (rest from reference TRBV5-1 and TRBJ2-7): KAGVTQTPRYLIKTRGQQVTLSCSPISGHRSVSWYQQTPGQGLQFLFEYFSETQRNKGNFPGRFSGRQFSNSRSEMNVSTLELGDSALYLCASSLAGVGEQYFGPGTRLTVT.

This clone is deemed medium-sized (0.01 to 0.1%). The chain combines TRBV24-1 with TRBJ2-5; the D gene is possibly TRBD2 (6 bases). Germline V gene lookup returns CDR1 KGHDR and CDR2 SFDVKD. The V end lost 3 bases, the J end lost 1 base, and 8 bases lay between the germline ends. The CDR3 is 14 amino acids. CDR3 nucleotide sequence: TGTGCCACCAGTGATCTGGAGGGCCAAGAGACCCAGTACTTC. Its translation: CATSDLEGQETQYF.

The chain carries TRBV9 and TRBJ1-4; D gene ambiguous. V dropped 6 bases and J dropped 3 bases, with 9 bases sitting between them. This CDR3 is 13 amino acids long. Germline lookup yields CDR1 SGDLS and CDR2 YYNGEE. The CDR3, as DNA: TGTGCCAGCAACGGCATTGCTAATGAAAAACTGTTTTTT. This codes for CASNGIANEKLFF. The full variable domain, in which reference TRBV9 and TRBJ1-4 provide the parts outside the CDR3, is DSGVTQTPKHLITATGQRVTLRCSPRSGDLSVYWYQQSLDQGLQFLIQYYNGEERAKGNILERFSAQQFPDLHSELNLSSLELGDSALYFCASNGIANEKLFFGSGTQLSVL.

This clone was observed many times. The chain uses TRBV7-2 and TRBJ2-3, with D hard to call. The CDR3 has 14 residues. Germline V gene sequence: CDR1 SGHTA, CDR2 FQGNSA. Deletions cut 4 bases from V and 0 bases from J, with 8 bases between. CDR3 DNA: TGTGCCAGCAGCTCGATTACTAGCACAGATACGCAGTATTTT. Its protein is CASSSITSTDTQYF.

J is TRBJ2-7 and V is TRBV12-3 or TRBV12-4; D tentatively fits TRBD1 or TRBD2 (5 bases each). The CDR3 is 13 amino acids. V gave up 6 bases and J gave up 3 bases, with 12 bases separating them. In nucleotides, the CDR3 is TGTGCCAGCAGCCCGGGACCCCACTACGAGCAGTACGTC. Amino acid sequence: CASSPGPHYEQYV.

This clone occurred once. A single base separates this from a much larger clone, so it may be a read error. This sample includes further DNA sequences coding for the same CDR3. The rearrangement joins TRBV14 to TRBJ2-1; tentatively, D is TRBD2 (5 bases). Trimming removed 5 bases from V and 6 bases from J, with 14 bases in between. The CDR3 is 14 amino acids. The germline gives CDR1 SGHDN, CDR2 FVKESK. The DNA for the CDR3 is TGTGCCAGCAGCTCACGCGGACTTGGCAATGAGCAGTTCTTC. Its protein is CASSSRGLGNEQFF. The full variable domain, rest sourced from reference TRBV14 and TRBJ2-1, is EAGVTQFPSHSVIEKGQTVTLRCDPISGHDNLYWYRRVMGKEIKFLLHFVKESKQDESGMPNNRFLAERTGGTYSTLKVQPAELEDSGVYFCASSSRGLGNEQFFGPGTRLTVL.

This clone was detected a few times. Other nucleotide sequences from this sample produce the same CDR3. The V call is TRBV11-3, the J call TRBJ1-6, with D perhaps matching TRBD1 (5 bases). Germline V gene data show CDR1 as SGHNT and CDR2 as YENEEA. This CDR3 spans 14 amino acids. Trimming stripped 11 bases from V and 13 bases from J, with 24 bases between. CDR3 sequence (DNA): TGTGCCTCCAGCCTCCGGGACGGCCAGGTTCCCCTCCACTTT. It codes for CASSLRDGQVPLHF.

This clone was observed at least ten times. The CDR3 region has the DNA TGTGCCACCAGCAGACCCCTAGCGGGAGGGGACAATGAGCAGTTCTTC. It encodes CATSRPLAGGDNEQFF. This chain joins TRBV15 and TRBJ2-1; TRBD2 matches 12 bases. In germline, CDR1 is LNHNV, CDR2 YYDKDF (reference sequence). The length of the CDR3 is 16 residues. The J segment lost 5 bases and the V segment lost 2 bases, leaving 4 bases of the junction unmatched.

This clone is classed as large. The V call is TRBV6-2 or TRBV6-3, the J call TRBJ1-1, with 7 bases fitting TRBD1. Germline lookup yields CDR1 MNHEY and CDR2 SVGEGT. V was clipped by 6 bases and J by 3 bases; unmatched bases: 1. This CDR3 region has 12 residues. The CDR3 DNA reads TGTGCCAGCAGACAGGGGTACACTGAAGCTTTCTTT. Its translation: CASRQGYTEAFF.

The V and J genes are TRBV28 and TRBJ2-5, with no clear D. CDR3 size: 15 residues. CDR1 and CDR2 from the germline V gene are MDHEN and SYDVKM. V gave up 6 bases and J gave up 7 bases, with 21 bases separating them. The CDR3: CASSPALQRHGTQYF. CDR3 sequence (DNA): TGTGCCAGCAGCCCTGCTTTGCAGCGCCATGGGACCCAGTACTTC. Based on the CDR3 plus reference TRBV28 and TRBJ2-5, the full variable domain is DVKVTQSSRYLVKRTGEKVFLECVQDMDHENMFWYRQDPGLGLRLIYFSYDVKMKEKGDIPEGYSVSREKKERFSLILESASTNQTSMYLCASSPALQRHGTQYFGPGTRLLVL.

This clone is medium-sized (0.01 to 0.1%) within its sample. The V and J genes are TRBV6-1 and TRBJ1-6; D gene uncertain. Trimming left V 3 bases short and J 4 bases short, with 7 bases between. Per germline, CDR1 MNHNS and CDR2 SASEGT. This CDR3 region has 14 residues. The CDR3, as DNA: TGTGCCAGCAGTGATTGGGAATATAATTCACCCCTCCACTTT. This codes for CASSDWEYNSPLHF.

This rearrangement joins TRBV6-2 or TRBV6-3 to TRBJ2-7, with D unclear. Germline loops: CDR1 MNHEY, CDR2 SVGEGT. The CDR3 is 11 amino acids. V was shortened by 8 bases and J by 7 bases, with 12 bases between the two germline ends. The CDR3 nucleotides read TGTGCCAGCTGCGTATCGGGTGAGCAGTACTTC. Residues: CASCVSGEQYF.

This clone has more than one count but fewer than ten. The J gene is TRBJ1-1, the V gene TRBV12-3 or TRBV12-4; TRBD1 aligns across 8 bases. V was clipped by 2 bases and J by 5 bases; unmatched bases: 13. CDR3 length: 17 residues. The CDR3 loop is CASSLRQGRTGGTEAFF. Here the CDR3 DNA reads TGTGCCAGCAGTTTAAGGCAGGGGAGAACAGGGGGAACTGAAGCTTTCTTT.

This clone is medium-sized. This chain joins TRBV6-5 and TRBJ2-1; perhaps TRBD2 as D (6 bases). V was clipped by 6 bases and J by 8 bases, with 32 bases between them. Per germline, CDR1 MNHEY and CDR2 SVGAGI. The CDR3 sequence is 19 residues long. The CDR3 DNA reads TGTGCCAGCAGGCGCGGGGCCCTAGGTGGCGGGATAATCGTCGATGAGCAGTTCTTC. This codes for CASRRGALGGGIIVDEQFF.

The J gene is TRBJ2-1, the V gene TRBV24-1; 12 bases line up with TRBD2. V shed 8 bases and J 9 bases; nucleotides not matched to a gene: 10. CDR3 length: 15 residues. Germline V gives CDR1 KGHDR, CDR2 SFDVKD. This chain's CDR3 is CATTDRLAGVSEQFF. CDR3 DNA sequence: TGTGCCACCACCGACAGACTAGCGGGAGTAAGTGAGCAGTTCTTC.